A selection of T cell receptor beta chains follows, all from one sample in a study of cytomegalovirus exposure and HLA in healthy donors. Using immunoSEQ multiplex PCR, the repertoire was profiled, and TCRdb retains in-frame clones only, with some absent. This sample carries around 49,000 clones, over 85% of them seen once, and the ten largest clones take around 8%. Sequenced input: PBMCs. These TCRs come from a woman aged 18-35 years in good health and CMV-seropositive. Each CDR3 is given with its conserved first and last residue. The D gene is left open where the match is weak. Size is stated for part of the rows, as once, few or many counts, or as a class when the clone is expanded.

D gene	clone size	J gene	V gene	CDR3 protein	CDR3 DNA
NA	NA	TRBJ1-2	TRBV21-1	CASRPNRDRVPLYYGYTF	TGTGCCAGCAGACCAAACCGGGACAGGGTACCCCTTTACTATGGCTACACCTTC
TRBD2	NA	TRBJ2-7	TRBV5-4	CASSPSGSSKPYEQYF	TGTGCCAGCAGCCCTAGCGGGAGTTCGAAGCCCTACGAGCAGTACTTC
TRBD1	NA	TRBJ1-1	TRBV6-1	CASSHPGQGGTEAFF	TGTGCCAGCAGTCACCCGGGACAGGGCGGGACTGAAGCTTTCTTT
NA	NA	TRBJ2-3	TRBV7-6	CASSLVPGGMGDTQYF	TGTGCCAGCAGCTTAGTCCCGGGCGGGATGGGGGATACGCAGTATTTT
NA	NA	TRBJ2-7	TRBV7-3	CASSFLEDEQYF	TGTGCCAGCAGCTTTTTGGAGGACGAGCAGTACTTC
NA	NA	TRBJ2-7	TRBV19	CASSIVRSEGEQYF	TGTGCCAGTAGTATAGTTAGAAGCGAGGGAGAGCAGTACTTC
TRBD1	NA	TRBJ1-4	TRBV14	CASSHHEWTGINEKLFF	TGTGCCAGCAGCCATCACGAGTGGACAGGGATAAATGAAAAACTGTTTTTT
NA	NA	TRBJ2-1	TRBV30	CAWSSSGEQFF	TGTGCCTGGAGTTCGTCGGGAGAACAGTTCTTC
NA	NA	TRBJ2-3	TRBV15	CATSNRDTQYF	TGTGCCACCAGTAATAGAGATACGCAGTATTTT
TRBD2	NA	TRBJ2-3	TRBV5-1	CASSAPKAGGHTDTQYF	TGCGCCAGCAGCGCGCCGAAAGCGGGAGGTCACACAGATACGCAGTATTTT
NA	NA	TRBJ2-7	TRBV6-6	CASSYISSSYEQYF	TGTGCCAGCAGTTACATTTCTAGCTCCTACGAGCAGTACTTC
NA	NA	TRBJ1-1	TRBV9	CASSPREANTEAFF	TGTGCCAGCAGCCCCCGGGAGGCAAACACTGAAGCTTTCTTT
TRBD1	NA	TRBJ1-2	TRBV28	CASSLYRGTGYTF	TGTGCCAGCAGTTTATACAGGGGTACTGGCTACACCTTC
TRBD1	once	TRBJ2-3	TRBV9	CASSAGFVTGGIDTQYF	TGTGCCAGCAGCGCCGGTTTTGTCACAGGGGGCATAGATACGCAGTATTTT
TRBD1	NA	TRBJ1-1	TRBV6-1	CASSEDRRTEAFF	TGTGCCAGCAGCGAGGACAGGCGAACTGAAGCTTTCTTT
NA	once	TRBJ2-1	TRBV18	CASSLAEPNEQFF	TGTGCCAGCTCACTGGCGGAACCTAATGAGCAGTTCTTC
NA	few	TRBJ2-7	TRBV30	CAWSAIISAYEQYF	TGTGCCTGGAGCGCGATAATCAGCGCCTACGAGCAGTACTTC
TRBD1	NA	TRBJ1-5	TRBV4-1	CASSPYDRVGSNQPQHF	TGCGCCAGCAGTCCTTATGACAGGGTTGGGAGCAATCAGCCCCAGCATTTT
NA	once	TRBJ1-1	TRBV11-3	CASSSNSFRNTEAFF	TGTGCCAGCAGCTCAAACAGTTTCAGGAACACTGAAGCTTTCTTT
TRBD2	NA	TRBJ2-2	TRBV9	CASSVDPSGLTRGELFF	TGTGCCAGCAGCGTAGACCCTAGCGGTCTTACGAGGGGGGAGCTGTTTTTT
NA	NA	TRBJ1-2	TRBV28	CASSLSQGINYGYTF	TGTGCCAGCAGTTTAAGTCAGGGGATAAACTATGGCTACACCTTC
TRBD1	NA	TRBJ1-1	TRBV4-1	CASSQVVPRAGGTEAFF	TGCGCCAGCAGCCAAGTGGTACCCAGGGCAGGGGGCACTGAAGCTTTCTTT
TRBD2	once	TRBJ2-3	TRBV2	CASRELAGGDWGTDTQYF	TGTGCCAGCAGAGAACTAGCGGGAGGGGATTGGGGAACAGATACGCAGTATTTT
TRBD2	NA	TRBJ2-3	TRBV27	CASSFPTSGSTDTQYF	TGTGCCAGCAGTTTCCCTACTAGCGGGAGCACAGATACGCAGTATTTT
NA	NA	TRBJ2-3	TRBV7-6	CASSLVIPDTQYF	TGTGCCAGCAGCTTAGTCATCCCAGATACGCAGTATTTT
TRBD2	NA	TRBJ2-7	TRBV6-1	CASSELAEGPYEQYF	TGTGCCAGCAGTGAACTAGCGGAGGGGCCCTACGAGCAGTACTTC
TRBD1	NA	TRBJ1-3	TRBV25-1	CASSGGGGLGNTIYF	TGTGCCAGCAGTGGAGGGGGCGGTTTGGGAAACACCATATATTTT
NA	NA	TRBJ2-3	TRBV19	CASSIYSGASTDTQYF	TGTGCCAGTAGTATTTATAGCGGAGCTAGCACAGATACGCAGTATTTT
TRBD1	NA	TRBJ2-7	TRBV27	CASSPLQGAVSYEQYF	TGTGCCAGCAGCCCCCTACAGGGGGCGGTATCCTACGAGCAGTACTTC
NA	once	TRBJ1-2	TRBV30	CAWSVIREGYGYTF	TGTGCCTGGAGTGTCATAAGGGAGGGCTATGGCTACACCTTC
TRBD1	NA	TRBJ1-4	TRBV6-1	CASSETGQVFATNEKLFF	TGTGCCAGCAGTGAAACCGGACAGGTTTTCGCAACTAATGAAAAACTGTTTTTT
TRBD2	NA	TRBJ2-1	TRBV18	CASSTTSGGIYNEQFF	TGTGCCAGCTCAACGACTAGCGGGGGCATCTACAATGAGCAGTTCTTC
NA	NA	TRBJ2-7	TRBV11-3	CASSLDRNYEQYF	TGTGCCAGCAGCTTAGACAGAAACTACGAGCAGTACTTC
TRBD1	NA	TRBJ2-5	TRBV19	CASSTWTGRETQYF	TGTGCCAGTAGTACTTGGACAGGGAGAGAGACCCAGTACTTC
TRBD1	NA	TRBJ2-5	TRBV7-3	CASSSTGSGETQYF	TGTGCCAGCAGCTCGACAGGGTCGGGGGAGACCCAGTACTTC
TRBD2	NA	TRBJ2-1	TRBV19	CASSFLAGNNEQFF	TGTGCCAGTAGTTTCCTAGCGGGTAACAATGAGCAGTTCTTC
TRBD1	NA	TRBJ1-6	TRBV28	CASSRDRENSPLHF	TGTGCCAGCAGCCGGGACAGGGAGAATTCACCCCTCCACTTT
NA	NA	TRBJ1-1	TRBV19	CASSSLGETEAFF	TGTGCCAGTAGTTCTCTCGGGGAGACTGAAGCTTTCTTT
NA	NA	TRBJ1-4	TRBV7-8	CASSWLTTGRRGDEKLFF	TGTGCCAGCAGCTGGCTAACAACAGGGAGGCGGGGGGATGAAAAACTGTTTTTT
NA	NA	TRBJ1-3	TRBV28	CASTPPGVYSGNTIYF	TGTGCCAGCACGCCCCCGGGGGTCTACTCTGGAAACACCATATATTTT
NA	few	TRBJ1-5	TRBV6-1	CASSELEEGHQPQHF	TGTGCCAGCAGTGAACTGGAAGAGGGTCATCAGCCCCAGCATTTT
NA	NA	TRBJ1-1	TRBV28	CASSLGLPNTEAFF	TGTGCCAGCAGTTTAGGACTGCCGAACACTGAAGCTTTCTTT
TRBD1	NA	TRBJ2-1	TRBV7-3	CASSRDRDNEQFF	TGTGCCAGCAGCCGGGACAGGGACAATGAGCAGTTCTTC
TRBD2	NA	TRBJ2-1	TRBV5-4	CASSTSSGSRNEQFF	TGTGCCAGCAGCACCTCTAGCGGGAGTAGGAATGAGCAGTTCTTC
NA	NA	TRBJ1-5	TRBV18	CASSPQGNQPQHF	TGTGCCAGCTCACCCCAGGGAAATCAGCCCCAGCATTTT
TRBD2	NA	TRBJ2-7	TRBV5-4	CASSLSGASFYEQYF	TGTGCCAGCAGCTTGAGCGGGGCATCGTTCTACGAGCAGTACTTC
TRBD1	NA	TRBJ1-2	TRBV30	CASSRQGPNYGYTF	TGTGCCTCATCTCGACAGGGGCCTAACTATGGCTACACCTTC
TRBD2	NA	TRBJ2-3	TRBV28	CATLIAGTTDTQYF	TGTGCCACCCTGATAGCGGGAACCACAGATACGCAGTATTTT
NA	NA	TRBJ1-1	TRBV6-1	CASSESLEGVGTEAFF	TGTGCCAGCAGTGAAAGTTTAGAGGGAGTGGGCACTGAAGCTTTCTTT
TRBD1	NA	TRBJ2-7	TRBV7-6	CASSLGTGEDEQYF	TGTGCCAGCAGCCTCGGGACAGGCGAGGACGAGCAGTACTTC